This TCR beta chain was retrieved from a study of blood T cell repertoires in COVID-19. Assay: immunoSEQ multiplex PCR; the TCRdb copy retains only in-frame clones and omits some. The sample records around 140,000 clones, under 90% being singletons. Participant ages covered roughly 18 to 89 years across 24 US areas. Allocation to cohorts depended on clinical history reported by the participants. V lost 0 bases and J 5 bases, leaving 10 bases between the germline ends. This CDR3 has 14 amino acids. Germline V lookup: CDR1 KGHSH, CDR2 LQKENI. The sequence came from a man between 35 and 55 years old with acute COVID-19. The chain uses TRBV18 and TRBJ2-5; D gene ambiguous. What was sequenced was PBMCs or T cells enriched from blood (not recorded which). CDR3 nucleotides: TGTGCCAGCTCACCACCCACTTTGTCCGAGACCCAGTACTTC. It yields the protein CASSPPTLSETQYF.